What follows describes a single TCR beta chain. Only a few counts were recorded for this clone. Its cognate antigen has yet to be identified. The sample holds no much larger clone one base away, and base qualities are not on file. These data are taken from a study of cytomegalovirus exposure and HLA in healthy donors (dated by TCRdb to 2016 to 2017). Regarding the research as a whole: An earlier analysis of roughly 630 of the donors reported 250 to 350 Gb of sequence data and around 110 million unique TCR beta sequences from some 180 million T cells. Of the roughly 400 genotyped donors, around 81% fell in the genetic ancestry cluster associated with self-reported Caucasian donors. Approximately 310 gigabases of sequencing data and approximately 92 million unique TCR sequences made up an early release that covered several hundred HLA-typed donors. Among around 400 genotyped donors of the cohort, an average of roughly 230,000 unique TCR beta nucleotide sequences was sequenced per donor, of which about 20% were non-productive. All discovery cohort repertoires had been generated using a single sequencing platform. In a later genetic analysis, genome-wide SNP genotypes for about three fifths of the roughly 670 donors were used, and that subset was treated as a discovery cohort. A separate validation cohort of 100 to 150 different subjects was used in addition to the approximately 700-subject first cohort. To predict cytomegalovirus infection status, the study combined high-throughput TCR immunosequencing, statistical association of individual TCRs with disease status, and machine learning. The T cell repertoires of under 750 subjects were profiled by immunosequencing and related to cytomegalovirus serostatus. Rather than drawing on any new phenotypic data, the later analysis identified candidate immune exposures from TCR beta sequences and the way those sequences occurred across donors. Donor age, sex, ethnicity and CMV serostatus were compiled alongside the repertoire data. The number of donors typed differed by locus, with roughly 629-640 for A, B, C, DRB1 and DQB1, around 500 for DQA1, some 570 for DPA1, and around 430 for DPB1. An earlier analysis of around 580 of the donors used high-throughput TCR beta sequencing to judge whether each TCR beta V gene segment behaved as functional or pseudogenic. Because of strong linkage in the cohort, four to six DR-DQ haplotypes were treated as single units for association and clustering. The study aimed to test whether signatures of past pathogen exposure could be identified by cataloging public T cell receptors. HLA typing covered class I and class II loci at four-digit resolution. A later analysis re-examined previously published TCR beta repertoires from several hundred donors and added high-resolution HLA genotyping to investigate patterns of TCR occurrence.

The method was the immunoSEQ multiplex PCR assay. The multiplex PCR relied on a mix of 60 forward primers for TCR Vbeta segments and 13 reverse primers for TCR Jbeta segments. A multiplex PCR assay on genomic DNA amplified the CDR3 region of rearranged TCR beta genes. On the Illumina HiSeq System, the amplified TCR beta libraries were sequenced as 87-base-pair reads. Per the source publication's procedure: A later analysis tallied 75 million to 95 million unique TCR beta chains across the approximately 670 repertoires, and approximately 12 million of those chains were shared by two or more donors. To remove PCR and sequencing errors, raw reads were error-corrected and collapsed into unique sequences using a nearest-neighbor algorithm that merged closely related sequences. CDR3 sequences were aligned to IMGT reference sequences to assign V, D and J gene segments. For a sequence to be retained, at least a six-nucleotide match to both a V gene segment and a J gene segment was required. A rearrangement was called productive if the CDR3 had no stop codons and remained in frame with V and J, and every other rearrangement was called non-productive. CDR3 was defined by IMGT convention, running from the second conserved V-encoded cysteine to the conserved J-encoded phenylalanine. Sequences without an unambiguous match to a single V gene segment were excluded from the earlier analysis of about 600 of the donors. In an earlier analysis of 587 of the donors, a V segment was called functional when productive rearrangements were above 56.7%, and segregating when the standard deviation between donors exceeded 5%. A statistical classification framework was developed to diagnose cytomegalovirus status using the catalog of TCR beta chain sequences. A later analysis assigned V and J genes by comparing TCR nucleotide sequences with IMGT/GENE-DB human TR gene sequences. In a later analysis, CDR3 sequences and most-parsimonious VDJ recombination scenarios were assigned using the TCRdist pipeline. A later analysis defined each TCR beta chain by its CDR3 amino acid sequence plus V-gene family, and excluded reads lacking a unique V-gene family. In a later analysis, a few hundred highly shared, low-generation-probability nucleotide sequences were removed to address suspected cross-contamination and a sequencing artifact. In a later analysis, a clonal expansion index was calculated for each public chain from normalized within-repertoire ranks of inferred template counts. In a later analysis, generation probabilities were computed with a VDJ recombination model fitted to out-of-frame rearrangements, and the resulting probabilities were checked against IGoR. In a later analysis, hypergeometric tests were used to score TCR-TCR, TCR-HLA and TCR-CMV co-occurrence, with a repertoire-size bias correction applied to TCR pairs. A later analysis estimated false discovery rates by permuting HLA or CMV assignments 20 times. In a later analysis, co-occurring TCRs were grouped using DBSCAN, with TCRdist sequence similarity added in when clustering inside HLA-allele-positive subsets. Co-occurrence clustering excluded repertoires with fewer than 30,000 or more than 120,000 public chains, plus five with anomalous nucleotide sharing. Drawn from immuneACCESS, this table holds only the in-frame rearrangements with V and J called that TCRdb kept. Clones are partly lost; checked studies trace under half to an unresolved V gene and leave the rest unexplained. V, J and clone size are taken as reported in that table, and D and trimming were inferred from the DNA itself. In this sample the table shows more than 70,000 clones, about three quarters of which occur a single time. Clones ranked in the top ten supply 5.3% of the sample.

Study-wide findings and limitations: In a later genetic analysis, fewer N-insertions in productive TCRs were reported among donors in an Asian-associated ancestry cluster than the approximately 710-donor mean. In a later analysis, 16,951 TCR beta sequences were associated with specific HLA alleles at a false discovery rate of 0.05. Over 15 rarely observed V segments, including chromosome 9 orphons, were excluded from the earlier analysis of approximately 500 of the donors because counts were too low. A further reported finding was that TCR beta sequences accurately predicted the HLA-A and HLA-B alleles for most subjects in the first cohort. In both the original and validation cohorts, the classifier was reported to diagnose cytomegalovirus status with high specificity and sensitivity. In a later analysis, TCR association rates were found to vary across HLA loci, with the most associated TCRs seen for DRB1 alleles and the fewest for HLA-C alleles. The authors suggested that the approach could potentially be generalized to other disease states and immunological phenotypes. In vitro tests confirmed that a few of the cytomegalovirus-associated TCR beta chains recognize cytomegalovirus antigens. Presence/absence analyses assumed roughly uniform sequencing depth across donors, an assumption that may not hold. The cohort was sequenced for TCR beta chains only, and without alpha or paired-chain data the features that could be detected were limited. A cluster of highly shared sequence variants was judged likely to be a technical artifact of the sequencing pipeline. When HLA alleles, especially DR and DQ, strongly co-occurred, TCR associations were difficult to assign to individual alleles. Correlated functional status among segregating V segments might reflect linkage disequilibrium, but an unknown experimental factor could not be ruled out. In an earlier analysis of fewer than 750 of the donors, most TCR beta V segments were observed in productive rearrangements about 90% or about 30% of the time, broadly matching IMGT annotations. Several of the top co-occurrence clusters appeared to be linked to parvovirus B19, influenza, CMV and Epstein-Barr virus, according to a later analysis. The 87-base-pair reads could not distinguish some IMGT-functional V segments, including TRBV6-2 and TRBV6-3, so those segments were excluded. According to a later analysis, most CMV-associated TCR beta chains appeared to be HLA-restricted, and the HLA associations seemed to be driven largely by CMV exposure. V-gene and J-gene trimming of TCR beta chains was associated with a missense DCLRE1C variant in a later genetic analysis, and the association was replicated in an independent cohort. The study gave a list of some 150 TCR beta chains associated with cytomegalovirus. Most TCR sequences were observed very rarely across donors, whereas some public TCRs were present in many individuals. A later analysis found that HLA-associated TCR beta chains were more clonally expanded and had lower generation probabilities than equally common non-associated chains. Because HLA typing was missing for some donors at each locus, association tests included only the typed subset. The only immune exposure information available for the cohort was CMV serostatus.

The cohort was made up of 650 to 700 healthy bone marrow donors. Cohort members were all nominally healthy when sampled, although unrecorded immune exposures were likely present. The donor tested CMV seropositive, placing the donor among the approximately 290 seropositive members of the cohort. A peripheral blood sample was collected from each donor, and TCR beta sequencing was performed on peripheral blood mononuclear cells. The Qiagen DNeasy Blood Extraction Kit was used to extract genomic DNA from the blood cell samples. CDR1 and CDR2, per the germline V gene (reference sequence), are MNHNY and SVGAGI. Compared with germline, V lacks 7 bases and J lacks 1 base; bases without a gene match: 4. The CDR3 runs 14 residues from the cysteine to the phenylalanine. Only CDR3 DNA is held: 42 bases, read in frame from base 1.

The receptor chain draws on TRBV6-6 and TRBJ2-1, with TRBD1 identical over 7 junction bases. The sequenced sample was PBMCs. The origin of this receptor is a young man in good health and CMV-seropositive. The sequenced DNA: TGTGCCAGCAAAGACAGGGAATCCTACAATGAGCAGTTCTTC. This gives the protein CASKDRESYNEQFF.